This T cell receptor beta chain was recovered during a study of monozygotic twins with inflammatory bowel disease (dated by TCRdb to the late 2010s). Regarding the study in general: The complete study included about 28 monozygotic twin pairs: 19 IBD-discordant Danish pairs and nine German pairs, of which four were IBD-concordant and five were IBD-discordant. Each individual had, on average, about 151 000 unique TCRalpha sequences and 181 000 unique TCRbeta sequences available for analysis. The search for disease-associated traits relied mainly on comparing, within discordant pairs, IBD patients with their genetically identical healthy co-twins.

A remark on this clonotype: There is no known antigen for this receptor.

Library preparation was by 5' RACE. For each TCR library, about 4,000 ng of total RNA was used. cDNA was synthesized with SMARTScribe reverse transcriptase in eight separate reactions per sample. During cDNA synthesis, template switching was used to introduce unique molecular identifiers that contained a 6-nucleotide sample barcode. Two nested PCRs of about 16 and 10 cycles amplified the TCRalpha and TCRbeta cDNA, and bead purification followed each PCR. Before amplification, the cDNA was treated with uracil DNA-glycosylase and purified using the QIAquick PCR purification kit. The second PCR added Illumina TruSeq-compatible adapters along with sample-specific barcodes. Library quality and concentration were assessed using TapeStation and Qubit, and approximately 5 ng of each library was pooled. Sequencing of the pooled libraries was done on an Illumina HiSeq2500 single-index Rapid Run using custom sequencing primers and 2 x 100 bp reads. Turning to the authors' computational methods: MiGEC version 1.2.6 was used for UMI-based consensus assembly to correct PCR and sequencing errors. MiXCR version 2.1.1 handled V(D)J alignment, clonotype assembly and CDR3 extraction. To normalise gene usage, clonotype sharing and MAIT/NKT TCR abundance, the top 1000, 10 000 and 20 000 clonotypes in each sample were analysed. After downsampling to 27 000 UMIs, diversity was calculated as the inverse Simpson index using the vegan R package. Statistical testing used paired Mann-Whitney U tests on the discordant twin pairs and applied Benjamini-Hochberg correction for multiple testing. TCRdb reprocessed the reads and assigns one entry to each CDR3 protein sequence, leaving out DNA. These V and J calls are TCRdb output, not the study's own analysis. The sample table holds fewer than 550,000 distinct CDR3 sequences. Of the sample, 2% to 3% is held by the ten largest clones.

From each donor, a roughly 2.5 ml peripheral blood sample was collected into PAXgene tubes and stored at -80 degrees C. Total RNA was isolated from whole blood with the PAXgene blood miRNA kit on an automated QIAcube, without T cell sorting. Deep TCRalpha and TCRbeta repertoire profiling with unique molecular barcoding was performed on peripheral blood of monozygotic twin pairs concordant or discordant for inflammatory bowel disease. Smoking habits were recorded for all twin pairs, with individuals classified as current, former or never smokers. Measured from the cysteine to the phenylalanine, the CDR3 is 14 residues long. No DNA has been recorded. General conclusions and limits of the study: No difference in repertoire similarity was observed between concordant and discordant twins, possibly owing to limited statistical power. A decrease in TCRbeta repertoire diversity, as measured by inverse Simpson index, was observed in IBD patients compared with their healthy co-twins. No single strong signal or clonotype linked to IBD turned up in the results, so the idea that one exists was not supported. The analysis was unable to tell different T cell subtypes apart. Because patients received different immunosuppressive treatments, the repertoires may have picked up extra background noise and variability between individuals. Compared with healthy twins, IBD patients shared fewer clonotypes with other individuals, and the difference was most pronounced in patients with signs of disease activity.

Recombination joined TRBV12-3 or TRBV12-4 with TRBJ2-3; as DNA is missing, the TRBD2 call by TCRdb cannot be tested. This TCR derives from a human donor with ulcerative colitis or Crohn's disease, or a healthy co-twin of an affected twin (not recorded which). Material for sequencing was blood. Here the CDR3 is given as CASSLVASWDTQYF.